This entry is about one TCR delta chain. The antigen is undetermined. This CDR3 comprises 14 residues. Germline V gene data show CDR1 as TSWWSYY and CDR2 as QGS. V trimming: 7 bases; J trimming: 7 bases; junction bases outside the gene matches: 9. RNA was extracted from the cells and then reverse transcribed. CDR3 amplicons came from multiplex PCR with pooled V-gene forward and constant-region reverse primers. TCRdb re-processed the multiplex PCR reads via CATT. The table shows 20,000 to 25,000 delta-chain clones, with 8.1% occurring only once. The source of the sample is a study of Vδ1+ human thymocytes. Notes on the study in general: Unlike peripheral blood Vdelta1+ controls, thymic delta-chain sequences included approximately 21% Vdelta2 and few Vdelta3. Thymic TRG and TRD repertoires appeared highly polyclonal.

Sequencing input: Vdelta1+ gamma-delta thymocytes from the thymus. Subset indicated: FACS-sorted CD3+ TCRalphabeta- TCRVdelta1+ TCRVdelta2- thymocytes. The chain recombines TRDV1 with TRDJ1; 10 bases map to TRDD3. This receptor was obtained from a child under two years old who had congenital heart surgery. The CDR3 sequence: CALEILGDRSKLIF. CDR3 coding DNA: TGTGCTCTTGAGATACTGGGGGATCGAAGTAAACTCATCTTT.